This is a list of T cell receptor beta chains from one sample in a study of blood T cells in healthy people across ages. TCRdb itself ran the 5' RACE reads through MiXCR, one entry per CDR3 protein. There are about 1,400,000 distinct CDR3 sequences in the sample; roughly 40% occur only once, and roughly 7.7% lies in the top ten. Specimen: blood. Every receptor here comes from a woman between 18 and 29 years old in good health. Each CDR3 is given with its conserved first and last residue. D genes are given only for firm matches. Not all rows give a size; the values are once, few, many and, for expanded clones, a class.

V	size	J	D	DNA	CDR3
TRBV20-1	.	TRBJ1-5	TRBD1	TGCAGTGCTAGAGACTATGCCGGGACAGCTGATCAGCCCCAGCATTTT	CSARDYAGTADQPQHF
TRBV12-3/TRBV12-4	few	TRBJ2-1	.	TGTGCCAGCAGTCTAACCGGACTAAATGTACCGTTCTTC	CASSLTGLNVPFF
TRBV2	.	TRBJ2-2	.	TGTGCCAGAGGTTTTGGCGGCTCGAACACCGGGGAGCTGTTTTTT	CARGFGGSNTGELFF
TRBV14	few	TRBJ2-7	.	TGTGCCAGCAGCCAAGTATCCAGGGATTTCTACGAGCAGTACTTC	CASSQVSRDFYEQYF
TRBV6-2/TRBV6-3	.	TRBJ2-3	TRBD2	TGTGCCAGCAGTGAGGAGGTAGCGGGGGGTCGTAGGGCAGATACGCAGTATTTT	CASSEEVAGGRRADTQYF
TRBV10-3	many	TRBJ2-7	TRBD2	TGTGCCATCAGTGCCCAACCGCAAAGCGGGAGGGCCTCCGAGCAGTACTTC	CAISAQPQSGRASEQYF
TRBV2	.	TRBJ2-7	TRBD1	TGTGCCACTAAAGGACAGGGCTCCTCCTACGAGCAGTACTTC	CATKGQGSSYEQYF
TRBV7-9	.	TRBJ2-1	.	TGTGTCAGCTCGCTAGGGCTGGATGACGAGCAGTTCTTC	CVSSLGLDDEQFF
TRBV4-1	few	TRBJ2-7	.	TGCGCCAGCAGCCAAGATCCGGGGGCCGTCAGCTCCTACGAGCAGTACTTC	CASSQDPGAVSSYEQYF
TRBV6-1	.	TRBJ2-7	.	TGTGCCAGCAGTGAACGGAGGGGAGGCTACGAGCAGTACTTC	CASSERRGGYEQYF
TRBV20-1	once	TRBJ2-3	TRBD2	TGCAGTGCACCCAAGCGGGAGGAAGGGCCAGATACGCGGTATTTT	CSAPKREEGPDTRYF
TRBV5-1	.	TRBJ2-7	TRBD1	TGCGCCAGCAGGGGATCATTGGACAGGTCCCAACCCTATTCCTACGAGCAGTACTTC	CASRGSLDRSQPYSYEQYF
TRBV27	.	TRBJ2-6	.	TGTGCCAGAAGTTTATGGGGGTCTGGGGCCAACGTCCTGACTTTC	CARSLWGSGANVLTF
TRBV20-1	few	TRBJ2-2	TRBD1	TGCAGTGCGGTCGACAGGGGGCTAATCGCCGGGGAGCTGTTTTTT	CSAVDRGLIAGELFF
TRBV20-1	few	TRBJ2-1	.	TGCAGTGCTAGCATAGCGTCAAATGAGCAGTTCTTC	CSASIASNEQFF
TRBV21-1	few	TRBJ2-7	.	TGTGCCAGCAGCCCCCCGTGGGACGAGCAGTACTTC	CASSPPWDEQYF
TRBV3-1	.	TRBJ2-7	TRBD1	TGTGCCACAACAGGGGGCCACGAGCAGTACTTC	CATTGGHEQYF
TRBV5-1	.	TRBJ2-7	TRBD2	TGCGCCAGCAGCTTCTCTTGGACTAGCGGGAGGGTGGACGAGCAGTACTTC	CASSFSWTSGRVDEQYF
TRBV6-5	.	TRBJ2-2	TRBD2	TGTGCCAGCAGTTACCGGTCTAGCGGGAGCCGTACCGGGGGGCTGTTTTTT	CASSYRSSGSRTGGLFF
TRBV28	few	TRBJ2-5	TRBD1	TGTGCCAGCAGTTTACCAGACAGGGACCAAGAGACCCAGTACTTC	CASSLPDRDQETQYF
TRBV7-2	once	TRBJ2-7	.	TGTGCCAGCAACCGGGGGTGGGGCAGTCACGAGCAGTACTTC	CASNRGWGSHEQYF
TRBV11-2	.	TRBJ2-1	TRBD2	TGTACCAGCAGCTTACCGGGACTAGCGGGCGAGAGGGGGTTCTTC	CTSSLPGLAGERGFF
TRBV6-5	.	TRBJ1-1	.	TGTGCCAGCAGTTACTCGGGACGGAGGGACACTGAAGCTTTCTTT	CASSYSGRRDTEAFF
TRBV20-1	few	TRBJ2-7	.	TGCAGTGGCCAAGTGGGGCACTACGAGCAGTACTTC	CSGQVGHYEQYF
TRBV9	once	TRBJ1-2	.	TGTACCAGCAGCCTCACAGGACAGCCCTATGGCTACACCTTC	CTSSLTGQPYGYTF
TRBV19	few	TRBJ1-2	.	TGTGCCAGTAGTATAGAAGAATTTACTGGCTACACCTTC	CASSIEEFTGYTF
TRBV20-1	.	TRBJ1-1	TRBD1	TGCAGTGCTAGAGAGAGATATACAGGGGTAGTGAACACTGAAGCTTTCTTT	CSARERYTGVVNTEAFF
TRBV7-9	.	TRBJ2-6	.	TGTGCCAGCAGCTCGACAGTGGCCGGGGCCAACGTCCTGACTTTC	CASSSTVAGANVLTF
TRBV20-1	.	TRBJ2-1	TRBD2	TGCAGTGTCCGAGCGGGAGGGCCGCCCAATGAGCAGTTCTTC	CSVRAGGPPNEQFF
TRBV20-1	once	TRBJ2-7	.	TGCAGTGCTACCCTGTCTAGCGAAGAGCAGTACTTC	CSATLSSEEQYF
TRBV3-1	.	TRBJ1-1	.	TGTGCCAGCAAGGAGGGGAACACTGAAGCTTTCTTT	CASKEGNTEAFF
TRBV20-1	.	TRBJ2-3	TRBD2	TGCAGTGCGCTGTCAGGGACTAGCGGGACAGATACGCAGTATTTT	CSALSGTSGTDTQYF
TRBV5-4	.	TRBJ1-1	TRBD1	TGTGCCAGCAGCTCCTCACGGGACAGCGAAGCTTTCTTT	CASSSSRDSEAFF
TRBV10-3	few	TRBJ2-3	.	TGTGCCATCAGTGAGACGGGTAGTGTAACAGATACGCAGTATTTT	CAISETGSVTDTQYF
TRBV30	.	TRBJ2-1	TRBD1	TGTGCCTGGAGTGTACGGGGACAGGGGAGGCTCTGGGACTACAATGAGCAGTTCTTC	CAWSVRGQGRLWDYNEQFF
TRBV4-1	.	TRBJ1-5	.	TGCGCCAGCAGCTTAAACCGGATGGGCAATCAGCCCCAGCATTTT	CASSLNRMGNQPQHF
TRBV6-6	.	TRBJ1-2	TRBD1	TGTGCCAGCAGTGACGCAGTGGACAGGGGTGGCTACACCTTC	CASSDAVDRGGYTF
TRBV2	.	TRBJ2-3	TRBD1	TGTGCCGGCAGCCAAGGACAGGGGGCATTCGCAGATACGCAGTATTTT	CAGSQGQGAFADTQYF
TRBV9	.	TRBJ2-1	.	TGTGCCAGCAGCGTAGCACCGGGCCCCTACAATGAGCAGTTCTTC	CASSVAPGPYNEQFF
TRBV6-6	once	TRBJ1-2	TRBD1	TGTGCCAGCAGCAACCTGACACCGACAGGGGGCGTCTATGGCTACACCTTC	CASSNLTPTGGVYGYTF
TRBV27	.	TRBJ1-1	TRBD1	TGTGCCAGCAGGGACAGGGCGAACACTGAAGCTTTCTTT	CASRDRANTEAFF
TRBV14	.	TRBJ2-1	.	TGTGCCAGCAGCCTGACGATGGCACTCAATGAGCAGTTCTTC	CASSLTMALNEQFF
TRBV6-4	.	TRBJ1-2	TRBD1	TGTGCCAGCAGACGACAGGGGTCAGAGGGCTACACCTTC	CASRRQGSEGYTF
TRBV3-1	.	TRBJ1-2	TRBD1	TGTGCCAGCAGCCAGCAATCCGGGACAGGGGGCTATGGCTACACCTTC	CASSQQSGTGGYGYTF
TRBV12-3/TRBV12-4	few	TRBJ2-5	TRBD2	TGTGCCAGCAGGGGGACTAGCGGGAGTGTTGAGACCCAGTACTTC	CASRGTSGSVETQYF
TRBV9	.	TRBJ1-5	TRBD1	TGTGCCAGCAGCGGGACAGGGGGCGCGGAGCCCCAGCATTTT	CASSGTGGAEPQHF
TRBV7-9	.	TRBJ2-1	TRBD2	TGTGCCAGCAGCTATGGGACTAGCGGGACGTACAATGAGCAGTTCTTC	CASSYGTSGTYNEQFF
TRBV7-7	few	TRBJ2-3	.	TGTGCTAGCAGCGCTGAACAAGGACTTGGAGTGGATACGCAGTATTTT	CASSAEQGLGVDTQYF
TRBV2	.	TRBJ2-4	.	TGTGCCAGCCGGACTCAGCCTTTAGCCAAAAACATTCAGTACTTC	CASRTQPLAKNIQYF
TRBV20-1	.	TRBJ2-3	TRBD2	TGCAGTGCTAGACAGACTAGCGGGAGAAACTTTGATACGCAGTATTTT	CSARQTSGRNFDTQYF
TRBV6-2/TRBV6-3	.	TRBJ1-4	.	TGTGCCACCAAAGGAAGACTAAGGGTCGTTGAAGAAAAACTGTTTTTT	CATKGRLRVVEEKLFF
TRBV29-1	few	TRBJ1-2	.	TGCAGCGGGACAGCCTCCTATGGCTACACCTTC	CSGTASYGYTF
TRBV20-1	once	TRBJ2-1	.	TGCAGTGGGTGGGATAGCTCCTACAATGAGCAGTTCTTC	CSGWDSSYNEQFF
TRBV7-9	.	TRBJ2-3	TRBD2	TGTGCCAGCAGCTCCGCCGGGACTAAGGCGGATACGCTGTATTTT	CASSSAGTKADTLYF
TRBV29-1	few	TRBJ2-4	TRBD2	TGCAGCGTTGTCCCGGGAGGGGGGGACATTCAGTACTTC	CSVVPGGGDIQYF
TRBV19	.	TRBJ2-1	TRBD2	TGTGCCAGTAGTATAGGTCTAGCGGGGGGGCGGGGAGGTGAGCAGTTCTTC	CASSIGLAGGRGGEQFF
TRBV6-6	.	TRBJ1-2	.	TGTGCCAGCAGTTACTCGCAGGGTAACGATGGCTACACCTTC	CASSYSQGNDGYTF
TRBV12-3/TRBV12-4	once	TRBJ2-7	TRBD1	TGTGCCAGCAGTATTCGGGACAGGGGTTCCGAGCAGTACTTC	CASSIRDRGSEQYF
TRBV12-3/TRBV12-4	.	TRBJ1-1	.	TGTGCCAGCAGTTTGGGAGGCCGCGGGTTGACGGTCTCTGAAGCTTTCTTT	CASSLGGRGLTVSEAFF
TRBV28	few	TRBJ2-5	TRBD2	TGTGCCAGCAGTTTACGGGGAGGGATGGAGACCCAGTACTTC	CASSLRGGMETQYF